The subject of this entry is one T cell receptor (beta chain). What it binds is not known. These data originate in a study of shared clonotypes between healthy human individuals. General study points: Sample collection involved blood only; tissue repertoires are likely different.

The study ran the assay at deep level. In the study's own analysis: Filtering differed, since immunoSEQ gave only junction sequences and no quality scores. TCRdb's table, derived via immunoSEQ multiplex PCR, lists solely in-frame clones and lacks some. V and J calls and clone size come straight from that table; D and trimming were deduced from the DNA. The table has fewer than 550,000 clones, almost 80% seen once. The source material was PBMCs. The receptor was isolated from a woman between 40 and 50 years old in good health. Some clones in this sample may be carry-over from other donors' samples.

The CDR3 DNA follows: TGTGCCTGGAGTGACCCTCCCACTGACAGGGTAGTCGGTCAGCCCCAGCATTTT. It yields the protein CAWSDPPTDRVVGQPQHF. The chain recombines TRBV30 with TRBJ1-5, with 7 bases lining up with TRBD1. Germline V gene sequence: CDR1 GTSNPN, CDR2 SVGIG (reference sequence). Losses at the gene ends were 1 base for V and 6 bases for J; bases not matched to a gene: 18. CDR3 length equals 18 residues.